A selection of T cell receptor beta chains follows, all from one sample in a study of cytomegalovirus exposure and HLA in healthy donors. The assay was immunoSEQ multiplex PCR, and TCRdb's table has in-frame clones only and misses some. Here the sample spans under 45,000 clones, 70% to 85% being singletons. Specimen: PBMCs. The source is a man aged 25 to 40 in good health and CMV-seronegative. Both conserved end residues are part of each CDR3. Each record gives: D gene, clone size, V gene, J gene, CDR3 DNA, CDR3 protein. The D gene is left open where the match is weak. Clone size is shown for a subset of rows, as once, few, many or a class of expanded clone.

D gene: -; clone size: -; V gene: TRBV7-6; J gene: TRBJ2-7; CDR3 DNA: TGTGCCAGCAGCCTCGAGGCGGGTAGGCTGACCTACGAGCAGTACTTC; CDR3 protein: CASSLEAGRLTYEQYF
D gene: -; clone size: few; V gene: TRBV21-1; J gene: TRBJ1-6; CDR3 DNA: TGTGCCAGCAGCAAAGAAAGTAGGCCGGGGGGACACTCCTATAATTCACCCCTCCACTTT; CDR3 protein: CASSKESRPGGHSYNSPLHF
D gene: -; clone size: few; V gene: TRBV12-2; J gene: TRBJ1-6; CDR3 DNA: TGTGCAAGTCGGAGGGGGGGGGATAATTCACCCCTCCACTTT; CDR3 protein: CASRRGGDNSPLHF
D gene: -; clone size: -; V gene: TRBV7-8; J gene: TRBJ2-7; CDR3 DNA: TGTTCCAGCAACTTAGGGCAGGCCTACGAGCAGTACTTC; CDR3 protein: CSSNLGQAYEQYF
D gene: -; clone size: -; V gene: TRBV12-2; J gene: TRBJ2-1; CDR3 DNA: TGTGCAAGTCGCTTACCCCTAGCGAGCTCCTACAATGAGCAGTTCTTC; CDR3 protein: CASRLPLASSYNEQFF
D gene: TRBD2; clone size: -; V gene: TRBV19; J gene: TRBJ2-7; CDR3 DNA: TGTGCCAGTAGTAGTTGGACTAGCGCCTCCTACGAGCAGTACTTC; CDR3 protein: CASSSWTSASYEQYF
D gene: -; clone size: once; V gene: TRBV5-5; J gene: TRBJ2-2; CDR3 DNA: TGTGCCAGCAGCATAGCGAGGTCCGGGGAGCTGTTTTTT; CDR3 protein: CASSIARSGELFF
D gene: -; clone size: -; V gene: TRBV11-2; J gene: TRBJ1-5; CDR3 DNA: TGTGCCAGCAGCTTTACGGGAAATCAGCCCCAGCATTTT; CDR3 protein: CASSFTGNQPQHF
D gene: -; clone size: -; V gene: TRBV6-5; J gene: TRBJ1-1; CDR3 DNA: TGTGCCAGCAGTTATGGGAGTACTGAAGCTTTCTTT; CDR3 protein: CASSYGSTEAFF
D gene: -; clone size: -; V gene: TRBV4-3; J gene: TRBJ2-7; CDR3 DNA: TGCGCCAGCAGCCAACCCGGGACACGGGACGAGCAGTACTTC; CDR3 protein: CASSQPGTRDEQYF
D gene: TRBD2; clone size: -; V gene: TRBV6-4; J gene: TRBJ2-3; CDR3 DNA: TGTGCCAGCAGCTACGGGGGACTAGCGGGAGTCCCGGATACGCAGTATTTT; CDR3 protein: CASSYGGLAGVPDTQYF